This T cell receptor (beta chain) appears in the sequencing data of a study of blood T cell repertoires in COVID-19. Study-level background: Samples came from the United States, Italy and Spain, spanning acute and convalescent COVID-19. T cells, B-cell-depleted T cells, or PBMCs supplied cDNA or gDNA.

The germline V gene has CDR1 MRHNA and CDR2 SNTAGT. The CDR3 consists of 16 residues. The ends were cut back, 4 bases at V and 0 bases at J, with 16 bases in the middle. Under the authors' procedure: Amplification of reference gene primers provided the estimated nucleated cell counts. Sequencing used immunoSEQ multiplex PCR; TCRdb keeps in-frame clones, though not all of them. V and J calls and clone size are as listed in that table; D and trimming were resolved from the DNA. Here the sample spans over 300,000 clones, 86% being singletons. The chain combines TRBV6-4 with TRBJ2-7; a possible D gene is TRBD2 (6 bases). This clonotype was sampled from a woman aged 45-65 years with acute or convalescent COVID-19. Sequencing was performed on peripheral blood. The CDR3 reads CASSVEFGGASYEQYF. The CDR3 DNA follows: TGTGCCAGCAGTGTTGAGTTCGGCGGGGCCTCCTACGAGCAGTACTTC.